Each of the 17 T cell receptor beta chains below was sequenced from the same sample in a study of blood T cell repertoires in COVID-19. Here immunoSEQ multiplex PCR was the method, and the copy in TCRdb shows in-frame clones only, minus some. Counted here are roughly 170,000 clones, roughly nine tenths occurring once; the ten biggest clones make up roughly 20%. The sequencing input was peripheral blood. The receptors shown here come from a man in his sixties or seventies with active or convalescent COVID-19.

This chain uses TRBV5-1 with TRBJ2-4; a weak D match, TRBD2 (5 bases). The V end lost 0 bases, the J end lost 1 base, and 8 bases lay between the germline ends. Germline CDR1 reads SGHRS; CDR2 reads YFSETQ. The CDR3 consists of 15 residues. The CDR3 loop reads CASSLDPGAKNIQYF. CDR3 DNA: TGCGCCAGCAGCTTGGATCCGGGGGCCAAAAACATTCAGTACTTC.

This rearrangement joins TRBV11-2 to TRBJ1-5; 7 bases match TRBD1. This CDR3 contains 13 residues. From germline, CDR1 is SGHAT and CDR2 FQNNGV. V lost 5 bases to trimming and J lost 3 bases; unmatched junction nucleotides: 1. CDR3: CASSTGANQPQHF. The CDR3 region has the DNA TGTGCCAGCAGCACAGGGGCCAATCAGCCCCAGCATTTT.

The chain is built from TRBV5-8 and TRBJ2-1; D is undetermined. CDR3 size: 15 residues. Germline CDR1 SGHTS, CDR2 YDEGEE. V was trimmed by 2 bases and J by 5 bases, leaving 14 bases between them. The CDR3 DNA sequence: TGTGCCAGCAGCTTCAATTACGGCGGAAACAATGAGCAGTTCTTC. Protein sequence: CASSFNYGGNNEQFF. The full variable domain, completed using reference TRBV5-8 and TRBJ2-1, is EAGVTQSPTHLIKTRGQQATLRCSPISGHTSVYWYQQALGLGLQFLLWYDEGEERNRGNFPPRFSGRQFPNYSSELNVNALELEDSALYLCASSFNYGGNNEQFFGPGTRLTVL.

This clone has just a few counts. The sample has other DNA sequences that encode this CDR3 too. CDR3 residues: CASSLVAGGQYNEQFF. CDR3 sequence (DNA): TGTGCCAGCAGCTTAGTAGCGGGGGGGCAGTACAATGAGCAGTTCTTC. The chain combines TRBV11-2 with TRBJ2-1; 11 nucleotides line up with TRBD2. CDR1 and CDR2 from the germline V gene are SGHAT and FQNNGV. The trim removed 1 base at V and 4 bases at J, leaving 3 bases unmatched. The CDR3 spans 16 residues.

This clone was counted a few times. For the CDR3, the DNA is TGTGCCAGCAGCCTTACCTACGAGCAGTACTTC. Protein sequence: CASSLTYEQYF. The rearrangement joins TRBV12-3 or TRBV12-4 to TRBJ2-7, with D hard to call. V was trimmed by 6 bases and J by 2 bases, leaving 5 bases between them. The CDR3 length is 11 residues.

This clone was seen a few times. V and J are TRBV9 and TRBJ2-3; maybe TRBD1 (6 bases). The germline V and J ends were trimmed by 4 bases and 1 base, with 10 bases remaining between them. Germline loops: CDR1 SGDLS, CDR2 YYNGEE. This CDR3 is built from 14 residues. The CDR3 is CASSTGTGTDTQYF. In nucleotides, the CDR3 is TGTGCCAGCAGCACAGGGACCGGCACAGATACGCAGTATTTT.

The chain has TRBV28 and TRBJ1-5; 9 nucleotides line up with TRBD1. Trimming at V came to 3 bases and at J to 9 bases, leaving 6 bases not matched to a gene. In germline, CDR1 is MDHEN, CDR2 SYDVKM. The CDR3 sequence is 14 residues long. The CDR3, as DNA: TGTGCCAGCAGTTTTGGGACAGGGTCGGGGCCCCAGCATTTT. The encoded protein is CASSFGTGSGPQHF.

The V and J genes are TRBV9 and TRBJ2-5; D might be TRBD2 (5 bases). Germline V gene sequence: CDR1 SGDLS, CDR2 YYNGEE. V was clipped by 4 bases and J by 5 bases, with 15 bases between them. The CDR3 runs 14 residues. DNA of the CDR3: TGTGCCAGCAGCCCCTGGACTGTGGGGGAGACCCAGTACTTC. Residues: CASSPWTVGETQYF.

About this clone itself: Other DNA variants within this sample encode the same CDR3. The J gene is TRBJ1-5, the V gene TRBV6-5; a possible D gene is TRBD1 (5 bases). CDR3 length: 15 amino acids. The V gene lost 0 bases and the J gene lost 4 bases, with 10 bases spanning the gap. The germline V gene has CDR1 MNHEY and CDR2 SVGAGI. The CDR3, as DNA: TGTGCCAGCAGTTACTCCCGGGGGAGTAATCAGCCCCAGCATTTT. It translates to CASSYSRGSNQPQHF.

The chain has TRBV7-9 and TRBJ2-1; TRBD2 aligns across 10 bases. The germline CDR1 and CDR2 sequences are SEHNR and FQNEAQ (reference sequence). This CDR3 is 15 amino acids long. Trimming cost V 3 bases and J 5 bases; bases outside gene matches: 4. The CDR3 reads CASSLIGTSDNEQFF. CDR3 nucleotide sequence: TGTGCCAGCAGCTTGATTGGGACTAGCGACAATGAGCAGTTCTTC.

This sequence joins TRBV29-1 and TRBJ1-1; TRBD1 is a possible D gene (5 bases). The CDR3 extends over 13 amino acids. The V end was cut by 3 bases, the J end by 1 base, with 9 bases between. The germline V gene has CDR1 SQVTM and CDR2 ANQGSEA. The CDR3 nucleotides are TGCAGCGTTGATTCAGGGCGGAACACTGAAGCTTTCTTT. Amino acids: CSVDSGRNTEAFF. Supplemented by reference TRBV29-1 and TRBJ1-1, the full variable domain reads SAVISQKPSRDICQRGTSLTIQCQVDSQVTMMFWYRQQPGQSLTLIATANQGSEATYESGFVIDKFPISRPNLTFSTLTVSNMSPEDSSIYLCSVDSGRNTEAFFGQGTRLTVV.

The chain employs TRBV18 and TRBJ1-1; 9 positions agree with TRBD1. This CDR3 is built from 16 residues. Per germline, CDR1 KGHSH and CDR2 LQKENI. J lost 6 bases, V lost 1 base, and 9 bases had no gene match. The CDR3 region has the DNA TGTGCCAGCTCACCACTTAGGACAGGGGCGCTTTCTGAAGCTTTCTTT. This codes for CASSPLRTGALSEAFF.

The chain recombines TRBV5-4 with TRBJ2-7, with 7 bases that match TRBD2. The CDR3 is 15 amino acids. The junction had 8 bases not matched to a gene; V was cut back by 2 bases and J by 3 bases. Germline V gene sequence: CDR1 SGHNT, CDR2 YYREEE (reference sequence). CDR3 in amino acids: CASSFGAAGLYEQYF. CDR3 nucleotide sequence: TGTGCCAGCAGCTTCGGGGCAGCGGGACTCTACGAGCAGTACTTC. Filled out from reference TRBV5-4 and TRBJ2-7, the complete variable domain reads ETGVTQSPTHLIKTRGQQVTLRCSSQSGHNTVSWYQQALGQGPQFIFQYYREEENGRGNFPPRFSGLQFPNYSSELNVNALELDDSALYLCASSFGAAGLYEQYFGPGTRLTVT.

The rearrangement links TRBV2 to TRBJ2-7; 8 bases are a match to TRBD1. The CDR3 consists of 14 residues. With 4 bases clipped from V and 5 bases from J, the junction kept 7 bases outside the gene matches. Germline CDR1 and CDR2: SNHLY and FYNNEI. CDR3 loop: CASSAGQGANEQYF. In DNA form, the CDR3 reads TGTGCCAGCAGTGCCGGGCAGGGGGCAAACGAGCAGTACTTC.

This chain joins TRBV6-5 and TRBJ2-7, with 11 bases aligning to TRBD2. Unmatched junction bases numbered 5, after V lost 0 bases and J lost 4 bases. The CDR3 spans 16 residues. Germline CDR1 MNHEY, CDR2 SVGAGI. CDR3 region: CASSYSPSGRLYEQYF. As DNA, the CDR3 is TGTGCCAGCAGTTACTCCCCTAGCGGGAGGCTATACGAGCAGTACTTC.

V is TRBV13 and J is TRBJ1-3, with D tentatively TRBD1 (6 bases). Germline assignment: CDR1 PRHDT and CDR2 FYEKMQ (reference sequence). This CDR3 has 15 residues. V lost 6 bases, J lost 4 bases, and 16 bases lay in between. CDR3 amino acids: CASRDRGARGNTIYF. The CDR3 DNA sequence: TGTGCCAGCAGGGACCGGGGGGCGCGCGGAAACACCATATATTTT. Variable domain in full (rest from reference TRBV13 and TRBJ1-3): AAGVIQSPRHLIKEKRETATLKCYPIPRHDTVYWYQQGPGQDPQFLISFYEKMQSDKGSIPDRFSAQQFSDYHSELNMSSLELGDSALYFCASRDRGARGNTIYFGEGSWLTVV.

The J gene is TRBJ1-2, the V gene TRBV18, with D uncertain. Trimming removed 4 bases at V and 2 bases at J, with 11 bases between. This CDR3 is built from 14 residues. Germline V gene data show CDR1 as KGHSH and CDR2 as LQKENI. For the CDR3, the DNA is TGTGCCAGCTCACTCTACGGTGAAAACTATGGCTACACCTTC. As protein: CASSLYGENYGYTF.